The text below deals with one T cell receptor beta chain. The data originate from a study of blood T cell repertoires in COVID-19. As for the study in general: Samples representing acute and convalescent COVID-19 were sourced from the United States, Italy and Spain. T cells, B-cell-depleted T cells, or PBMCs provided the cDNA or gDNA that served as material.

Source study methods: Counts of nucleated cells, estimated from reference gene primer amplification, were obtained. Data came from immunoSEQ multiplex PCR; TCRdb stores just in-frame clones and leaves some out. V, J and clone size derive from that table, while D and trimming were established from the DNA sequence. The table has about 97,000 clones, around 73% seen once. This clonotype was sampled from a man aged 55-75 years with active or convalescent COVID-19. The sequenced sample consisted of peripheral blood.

This CDR3 is CASSSPWTGVDEQYF. The CDR3 DNA is TGTGCCAGCAGCTCACCCTGGACAGGGGTGGACGAGCAGTACTTC. The rearrangement links TRBV5-6 to TRBJ2-7; the match to TRBD1 covers 9 bases. Germline CDR1 is SGHDT and CDR2 is YYEEEE. V was pared by 3 bases and J by 5 bases, with 9 bases of the junction left unmatched. The CDR3 is made up of 15 amino acids.